The TCR beta chain described here comes from a study of blood T cell repertoires in COVID-19. At the level of the study: COVID-19 samples collected from the United States, Italy and Spain covered acute and convalescent phases. T cells, B-cell-depleted T cells, or PBMCs supplied cDNA or gDNA.

Recruited during active infection, patients (from Seattle) were subsequently followed longitudinally. How the authors handled the data: Amplifying reference gene primers gave estimates of nucleated cell counts. Only in-frame clones appear in the TCRdb table, and some are missing; sequencing was by immunoSEQ multiplex PCR. That table gives V, J and clone size, and the DNA gave D and trimming. Of approximately 300,000 clones listed, around 87% are singletons. This CDR3 has 14 residues. Trimming left V 10 bases short and J 1 base short, with 16 bases between. The germline V gene has CDR1 MNHEY and CDR2 SMNVEV (reference sequence).

The V call is TRBV27, the J call TRBJ1-1, with D perhaps TRBD1 (6 bases). Sample: peripheral blood. The origin of this receptor is a woman between 35 and 50 years old with COVID-19, enrolled during active disease. In DNA form, the CDR3 reads TGTGCCATCGCTCCACAGGGTCGGAACACTGAAGCTTTCTTT. It yields the protein CAIAPQGRNTEAFF.